This TCR beta chain was found in a study of technical replicates of blood from a few donors. Sequencing used immunoSEQ multiplex PCR; TCRdb keeps in-frame clones, though not all of them. Among about 78,000 clones listed, 85% to 95% were seen once. This CDR3 has 13 residues. J was trimmed by 7 bases and V by 5 bases; bases with no gene match: 4. CDR1 and CDR2 (germline): LNHDA, SQIVND (reference sequence). The TCR was taken from a human donor in good health. Sequencing used T cells isolated from PBMCs. The rearrangement links TRBV19 to TRBJ2-1, with 8 bases identical to TRBD1. CDR3 amino acids: CASSAQGANEQFF. Here the CDR3 DNA reads TGTGCCAGTAGTGCGCAGGGGGCAAATGAGCAGTTCTTC.